This T cell receptor (beta chain) was obtained from a study of technical replicates of blood from a few donors. Here immunoSEQ multiplex PCR was the method, and the copy in TCRdb shows in-frame clones only, minus some. The table records about 80,000 clones, approximately 90% of them present only once. The J segment lost 5 bases and the V segment lost 7 bases, leaving 7 bases of the junction unmatched. From germline, CDR1 is MNHEY and CDR2 SMNVEV (reference sequence). CDR3 length: 15 amino acids. Material for sequencing was T cells isolated from PBMCs. This rearrangement joins TRBV27 to TRBJ2-1; 11 bases align to TRBD2. The clonotype comes from a human donor in good health. In DNA, the CDR3 is TGTGCCAGCACCATAGGACTAGCGGGCCACAATGAGCAGTTCTTC. This gives the protein CASTIGLAGHNEQFF.